What follows describes a single T cell receptor beta chain. This sample stems from a study of blood T cell repertoires in COVID-19. The protocol was immunoSEQ multiplex PCR, while the TCRdb copy is restricted to in-frame clones and leaves out a portion. Of 250,000 to 350,000 clones in the sample, 70% to 90% were seen once. The CDR3 is 18 residues long. Germline V gene sequence: CDR1 SGHRS, CDR2 YFSETQ. The V segment lost 3 bases and the J segment 5 bases; nucleotides outside the gene matches: 14. The chain couples TRBV5-1 to TRBJ2-5; TRBD2 aligns across 12 bases. The clonotype was recovered from a man younger than 35 who had recovered from COVID-19. Sequencing was performed on peripheral blood. The chain's CDR3 is CASSSVPGLAGPGETQYF. CDR3 in DNA: TGCGCCAGCAGCTCCGTCCCGGGACTAGCGGGTCCTGGGGAGACCCAGTACTTC.